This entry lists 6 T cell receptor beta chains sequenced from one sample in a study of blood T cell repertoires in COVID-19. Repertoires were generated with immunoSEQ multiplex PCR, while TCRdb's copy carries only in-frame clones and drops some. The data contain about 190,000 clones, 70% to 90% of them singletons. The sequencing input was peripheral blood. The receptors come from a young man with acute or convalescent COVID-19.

DNA of the CDR3: TGTGCCTGGGGGGGCTTCGGTCAGCCCCAGCATTTT. This gives the protein CAWGGFGQPQHF. The chain employs TRBV30 and TRBJ1-5; tentative D call: TRBD1 (6 bases). V dropped 5 bases and J dropped 6 bases, with 11 bases sitting between them. The CDR3 loop spans 12 amino acids. CDR1 and CDR2 from the germline V gene are GTSNPN and SVGIG (reference sequence).

CDR3 loop: CSAVTGETEAFF. In DNA form, the CDR3 reads TGCAGCGCAGTGACAGGGGAGACTGAAGCTTTCTTT. V is TRBV29-1 and J is TRBJ1-1; TRBD1 matches 8 bases. V was clipped by 7 bases and J by 5 bases; unmatched bases: 6. Germline V gene sequence: CDR1 SQVTM, CDR2 ANQGSEA. The CDR3 has 12 residues.

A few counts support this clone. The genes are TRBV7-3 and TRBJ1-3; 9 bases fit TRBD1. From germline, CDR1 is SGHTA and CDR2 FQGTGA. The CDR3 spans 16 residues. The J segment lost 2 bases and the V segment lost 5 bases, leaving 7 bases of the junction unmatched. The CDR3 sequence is CASSPGQGRTGNTIYF. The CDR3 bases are TGTGCCAGCAGCCCGGGACAGGGTCGTACTGGAAACACCATATATTTT.

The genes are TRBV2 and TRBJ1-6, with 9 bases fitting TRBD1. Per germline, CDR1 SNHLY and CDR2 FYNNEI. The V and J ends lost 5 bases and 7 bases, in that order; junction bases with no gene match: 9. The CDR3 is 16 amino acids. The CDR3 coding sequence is TGTGCCAGCAGTTTATTGCCGGGGACAGGGAATTCACCCCTCCACTTT. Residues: CASSLLPGTGNSPLHF.

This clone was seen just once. CDR3 nucleotides: TGCGCCAGCGGGAAAGGGGTCGCGTGGGATACGCAGTATTTT. Its protein product is CASGKGVAWDTQYF. The chain combines TRBV5-1 with TRBJ2-3, with D perhaps matching TRBD1 (5 bases). CDR3 length: 14 amino acids. V was trimmed by 7 bases and J by 6 bases, leaving 18 bases between them. Per germline, CDR1 SGHRS and CDR2 YFSETQ.

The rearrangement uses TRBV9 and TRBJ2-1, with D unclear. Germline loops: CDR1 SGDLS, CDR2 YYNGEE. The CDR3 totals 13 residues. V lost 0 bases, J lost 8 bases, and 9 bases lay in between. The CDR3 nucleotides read TGTGCCAGCAGCGTAGGATTCGAGGATGAGCAGTTCTTC. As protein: CASSVGFEDEQFF.